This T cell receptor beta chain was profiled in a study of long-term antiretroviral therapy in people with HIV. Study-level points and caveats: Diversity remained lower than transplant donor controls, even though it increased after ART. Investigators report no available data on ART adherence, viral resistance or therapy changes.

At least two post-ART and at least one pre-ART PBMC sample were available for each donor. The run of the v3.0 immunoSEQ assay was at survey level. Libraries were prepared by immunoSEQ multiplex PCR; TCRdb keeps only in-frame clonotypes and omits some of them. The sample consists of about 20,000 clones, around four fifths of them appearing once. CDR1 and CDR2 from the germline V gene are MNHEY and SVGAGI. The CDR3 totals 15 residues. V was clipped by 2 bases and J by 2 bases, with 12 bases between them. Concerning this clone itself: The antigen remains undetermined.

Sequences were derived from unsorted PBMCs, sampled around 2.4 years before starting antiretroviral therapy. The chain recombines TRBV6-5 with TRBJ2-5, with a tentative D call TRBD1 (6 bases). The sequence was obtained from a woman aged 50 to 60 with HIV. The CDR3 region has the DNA TGTGCCAGCAGTTACGGGGGCCTGGATCAAGAGACCCAGTACTTC. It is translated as CASSYGGLDQETQYF.